These T cell receptor beta chains were read from a single sample in a study of cytomegalovirus exposure and HLA in healthy donors. Profiling relied on immunoSEQ multiplex PCR, and the TCRdb table lists in-frame clones only, not all of them. The data show approximately 180,000 clones, approximately 12% seen once. The sample taken for sequencing was PBMCs. The receptors derive from a middle-aged man in good health and CMV-seropositive. The CDR3 runs from the conserved cysteine through the conserved F or W. The D gene is left open where the match is weak. Size values are once, few and many counts, or a class for expanded clones, and some rows have none.

CDR3nt,CDR3aa,j_gene,d_gene,v_gene,abundance
TGCGCCAGCAGTGACCTTACCGGGACTTTATATGGCTACACCTTC,CASSDLTGTLYGYTF,TRBJ1-2,NA,TRBV10-2,NA
TGTGCCAGCTCTCCCACGGGGGGCAATCTCGTCGGGGAGCTGTTTTTT,CASSPTGGNLVGELFF,TRBJ2-2,NA,TRBV18,few
TGTGCCAGCAGCCAAGATGGCCACCCCGTTAGGGGGAGCACAGATACGCAGTATTTT,CASSQDGHPVRGSTDTQYF,TRBJ2-3,NA,TRBV4-2,few
TGTGCCAGCAGTTGGACAGGGGGGAACACTGAAGCTTTCTTT,CASSWTGGNTEAFF,TRBJ1-1,TRBD1,TRBV6-5,NA
TGTGCCGGACAGAGTAAACGGGGCACCGGGGAGCTGTTTTTT,CAGQSKRGTGELFF,TRBJ2-2,NA,TRBV2,few
TGTGCCACCCAACGGATTAGGGGTATCGGGGAGCTGTTTTTT,CATQRIRGIGELFF,TRBJ2-2,NA,TRBV6-1,few
TGTGCCAGCAGCTTAACGGGGCTGAGTGAAGCTTTCTTT,CASSLTGLSEAFF,TRBJ1-1,NA,TRBV7-3,NA
TGTGCCAGCAGATCGGCCTACGAGCAGTACTTC,CASRSAYEQYF,TRBJ2-7,NA,TRBV4-2,NA
TGCGCCAGCAGCCAAGATCGGGGGTACAATCAGCCCCAGCATTTT,CASSQDRGYNQPQHF,TRBJ1-5,NA,TRBV4-3,few
TGTGCCAGCAGCGCCAGCGGACAGGGGCGGTACGAGCAGTACTTC,CASSASGQGRYEQYF,TRBJ2-7,TRBD1,TRBV9,NA
TGTGCCAGCAGTTCCGGACAGGGGAACACTGAAGCTTTCTTT,CASSSGQGNTEAFF,TRBJ1-1,TRBD1,TRBV5-6,few
TGTGCCAGCAGAGAGGGGGGGATAAACACCGGGGAGCTGTTTTTT,CASREGGINTGELFF,TRBJ2-2,NA,TRBV11-3,few
TGTGCCAGCAGTGAATATGGGACAGCCTCTGGAAACACCATATATTTT,CASSEYGTASGNTIYF,TRBJ1-3,TRBD1,TRBV25-1,NA
TGTGCCAGCAAGTTACTTATTGGGGAGATCTATGGCTACACCTTC,CASKLLIGEIYGYTF,TRBJ1-2,NA,TRBV6-5,few
TGTGCCAGCATCCTGGACGGGGGGAAGGAGCCCCAGCATTTT,CASILDGGKEPQHF,TRBJ1-5,NA,TRBV21-1,NA
TGTGCCAGCAGCGGTCCGGGACAGGGGGGTGAAAAACTGTTTTTT,CASSGPGQGGEKLFF,TRBJ1-4,TRBD1,TRBV7-9,NA
TGTGCCAGCAGCTTGGCCGCGGGGGCGGATACGCAGTATTTT,CASSLAAGADTQYF,TRBJ2-3,NA,TRBV5-6,NA
TGTGCCAGCAGTCGTCCCGGGACAGGGTCCGGGGACTTC,CASSRPGTGSGDF,TRBJ2-4,TRBD1,TRBV28,NA
TGCGCCAGCAGCCAAGATAGGGGTTTGGGGGCCAAAAACATTCAGTACTTC,CASSQDRGLGAKNIQYF,TRBJ2-4,NA,TRBV4-3,NA
TGTGCCAGCACGCAGGGTTTCGTAAACACCATATATTTT,CASTQGFVNTIYF,TRBJ1-3,NA,TRBV28,few
TGTGCCAGCAGCTGGTCACAGGGAATTCAAGAGACCCAGTACTTC,CASSWSQGIQETQYF,TRBJ2-5,NA,TRBV11-3,NA
TGTGCCAGCAGCCCCTGGGACAATAATTCACCCCTCCACTTT,CASSPWDNNSPLHF,TRBJ1-6,NA,TRBV27,many
TGTGCCAGCAGCGTAGCAGGCAGAAACTCTGGAAACACCATATATTTT,CASSVAGRNSGNTIYF,TRBJ1-3,NA,TRBV9,once
TGTGCCAGCTCAGGGGGACAGCTCACGCAGTATTTT,CASSGGQLTQYF,TRBJ2-3,TRBD1,TRBV25-1,few